This T cell receptor (beta chain) was observed in a study of T cells after posttransplantation cyclophosphamide. This clone was observed once. What it recognizes is unknown. Other DNA sequences in this specimen translate into the identical CDR3. Control samples came 1 year after myeloablative marrow transplants with methotrexate plus calcineurin inhibitor. Notes on the study in general: After PTCy, TRB diversity resembled that of CNI/methotrexate controls.

CDR1 is SGHNT and CDR2 is YYREEE in the germline V gene (reference sequence). The CDR3 is 14 residues long. Unmatched junction bases numbered 4, after V lost 4 bases and J lost 2 bases. The protocol was immunoSEQ multiplex PCR, while the TCRdb copy is restricted to in-frame clones and leaves out a portion. The sample consists of around 15,000 clones, 85% of them appearing once. This TCR came from a female patient aged 18 to 30 who received an allogeneic stem cell transplant from an unrelated donor, was CMV-positive, and had acute and chronic GVHD. Some T cells could come from the graft donor. The V gene is TRBV5-4, the J gene TRBJ2-7; 9 bases fit TRBD1. The sample was PBMCs, taken after allogeneic stem cell transplant with calcineurin inhibitor and methotrexate. CDR3 in DNA: TGTGCCAGCAGCCCCGGGACAGGGACCTACGAGCAGTACTTC. It yields the protein CASSPGTGTYEQYF.